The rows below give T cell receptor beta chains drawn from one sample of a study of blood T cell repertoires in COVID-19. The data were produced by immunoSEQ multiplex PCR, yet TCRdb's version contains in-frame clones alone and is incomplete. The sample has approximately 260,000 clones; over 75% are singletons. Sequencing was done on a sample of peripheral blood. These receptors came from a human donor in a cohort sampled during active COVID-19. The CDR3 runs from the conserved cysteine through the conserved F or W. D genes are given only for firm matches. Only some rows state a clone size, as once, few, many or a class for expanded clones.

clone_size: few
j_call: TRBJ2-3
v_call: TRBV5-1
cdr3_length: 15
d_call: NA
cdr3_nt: TGCGCCAGCAGCTTGAGGGGCATGGGCACAGATACGCAGTATTTT
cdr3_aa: CASSLRGMGTDTQYF

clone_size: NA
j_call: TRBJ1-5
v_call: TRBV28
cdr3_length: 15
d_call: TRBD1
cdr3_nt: TGTGCCAGCAGAGGGACAGTATTTAGCAATCAGCCCCAGCATTTT
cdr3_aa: CASRGTVFSNQPQHF

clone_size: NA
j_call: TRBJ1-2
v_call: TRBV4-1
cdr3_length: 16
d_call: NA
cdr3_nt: TGCGCCAGCAGCCCAAGATCGGTACAGGCTAACTATGGCTACACCTTC
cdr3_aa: CASSPRSVQANYGYTF

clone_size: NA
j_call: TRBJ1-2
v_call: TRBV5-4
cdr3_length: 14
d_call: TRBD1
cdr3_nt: TGTGCCAGCAGCTTCCGAGGACAGGGTAGAGGCTACACCTTC
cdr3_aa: CASSFRGQGRGYTF

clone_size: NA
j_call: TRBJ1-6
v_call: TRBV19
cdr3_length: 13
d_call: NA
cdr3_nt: TGTGCCAGTACCCGAGAGGGGGATTCACCCCTCCACTTT
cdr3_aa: CASTREGDSPLHF

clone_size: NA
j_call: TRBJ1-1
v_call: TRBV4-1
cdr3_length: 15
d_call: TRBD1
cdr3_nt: TGCGCCAGCAGCCAAGACCCTCAGGGGGCGCGTAGAGCTTTCTTT
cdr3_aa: CASSQDPQGARRAFF

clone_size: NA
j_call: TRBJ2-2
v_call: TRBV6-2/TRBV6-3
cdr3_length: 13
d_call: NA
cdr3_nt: TGTGCCAGCAGTTATCGCGGCACCGGGGAGCTGTTTTTT
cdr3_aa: CASSYRGTGELFF

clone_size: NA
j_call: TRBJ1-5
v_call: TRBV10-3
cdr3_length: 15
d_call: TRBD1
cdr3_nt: TGTGCCGCCCAAGCTGGACAGGGGAGCAATCAGCCCCAGCATTTT
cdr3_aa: CAAQAGQGSNQPQHF

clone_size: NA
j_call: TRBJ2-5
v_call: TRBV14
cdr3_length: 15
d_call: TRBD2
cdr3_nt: TGTGCCAGCAGCGCACCCGGGACTAGGGGAGAGACCCAGTACTTC
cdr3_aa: CASSAPGTRGETQYF

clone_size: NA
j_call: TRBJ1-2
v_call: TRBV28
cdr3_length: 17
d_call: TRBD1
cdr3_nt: TGTGCCAGCACCCCCCGGCGGCAGACAGGGAGAGGCTATGGCTACACCTTC
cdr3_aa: CASTPRRQTGRGYGYTF

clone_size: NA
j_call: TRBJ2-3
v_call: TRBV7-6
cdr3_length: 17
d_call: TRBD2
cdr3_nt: TGTGCCAGCAGCTTCGGGGTAGCGGGGGTCCTCACAGATACGCAGTATTTT
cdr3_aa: CASSFGVAGVLTDTQYF

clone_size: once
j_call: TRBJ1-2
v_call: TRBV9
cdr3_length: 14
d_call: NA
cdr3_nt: TGTGCCAGCTTACTACAGGGAACGAACTATGGCTACACCTTC
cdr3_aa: CASLLQGTNYGYTF

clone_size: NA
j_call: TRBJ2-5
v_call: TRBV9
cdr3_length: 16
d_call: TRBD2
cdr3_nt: TGTGCCAGCAGCGCCTTTAGCGGGATAAGCCAAGAGACCCAGTACTTC
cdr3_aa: CASSAFSGISQETQYF

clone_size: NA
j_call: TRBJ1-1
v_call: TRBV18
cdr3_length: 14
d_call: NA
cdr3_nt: TGTGCCAGCTCAACTTACAGGGTAGAAGCTGAAGCTTTCTTT
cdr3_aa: CASSTYRVEAEAFF

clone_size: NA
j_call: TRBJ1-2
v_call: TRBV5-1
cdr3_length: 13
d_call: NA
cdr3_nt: TGCGCCAGCAGCTTGGGAGCAGAGGGAGGCTACACCTTC
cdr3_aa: CASSLGAEGGYTF

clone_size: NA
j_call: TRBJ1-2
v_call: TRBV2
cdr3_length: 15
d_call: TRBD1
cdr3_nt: TGTGCCAGCGGGGGGACAGGGTACAAGGGGTTTGGCTACACCTTC
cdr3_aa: CASGGTGYKGFGYTF

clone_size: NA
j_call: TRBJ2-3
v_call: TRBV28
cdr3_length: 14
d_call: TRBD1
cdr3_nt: TGTGCCAGCAGTTTGGGACAGGGGACAGATACGCAGTATTTT
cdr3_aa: CASSLGQGTDTQYF

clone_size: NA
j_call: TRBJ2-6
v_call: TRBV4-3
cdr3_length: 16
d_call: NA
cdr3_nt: TGCGCCAGCAGCCAAGATAGGGGAAGTGGGGCCAACGTCCTGACTTTC
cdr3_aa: CASSQDRGSGANVLTF

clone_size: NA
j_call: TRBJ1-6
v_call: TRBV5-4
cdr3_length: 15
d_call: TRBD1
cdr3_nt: TGTGCCAGCAGCTTGGCACAGGGGATATATGCACCCCTCCACTTT
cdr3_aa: CASSLAQGIYAPLHF

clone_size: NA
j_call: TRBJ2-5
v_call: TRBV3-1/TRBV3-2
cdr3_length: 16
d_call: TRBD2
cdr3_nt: TGTGCCAGCAGCCAAGCTTCTAGCGGGGGAGAAGAGACCCAGTACTTC
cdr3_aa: CASSQASSGGEETQYF

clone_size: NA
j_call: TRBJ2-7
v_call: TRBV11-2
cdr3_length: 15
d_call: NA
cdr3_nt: TGTGCCAGCAGTCTCTCTCGGGCCAGGGGTTCCGAGCAGTACTTC
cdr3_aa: CASSLSRARGSEQYF

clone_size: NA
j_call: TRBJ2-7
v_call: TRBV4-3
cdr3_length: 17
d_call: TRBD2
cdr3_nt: TGCGCCAGCAGCCAAGAACCGGGGACTAGCGGGGGGGACGAGCAGTACTTC
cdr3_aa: CASSQEPGTSGGDEQYF

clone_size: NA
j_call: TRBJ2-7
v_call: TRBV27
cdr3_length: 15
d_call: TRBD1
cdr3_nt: TGTGCCAGCAGTCCCGGGACAGGGGTCTCCTACGAGCAGTACTTC
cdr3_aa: CASSPGTGVSYEQYF

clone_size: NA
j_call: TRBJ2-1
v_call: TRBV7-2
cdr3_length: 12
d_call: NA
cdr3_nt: TGTGCCAGCAGCTTCAATAGTAATGAGCAGTTCTTC
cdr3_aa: CASSFNSNEQFF

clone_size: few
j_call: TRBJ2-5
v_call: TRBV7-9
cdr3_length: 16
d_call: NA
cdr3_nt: TGTGCCAGCAGCTTAATGGGATTCAAGGGGCAAGAGACCCAGTACTTC
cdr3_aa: CASSLMGFKGQETQYF

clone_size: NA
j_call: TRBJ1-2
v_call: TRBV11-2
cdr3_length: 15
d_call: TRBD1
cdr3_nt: TGTGCCAGCAGCCCGGCAGGACAGGGTAACTATGGCTACACCTTC
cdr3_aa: CASSPAGQGNYGYTF

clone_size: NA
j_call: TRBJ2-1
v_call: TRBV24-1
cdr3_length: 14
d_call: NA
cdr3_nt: TGTGCCACCAGCCAGCGGTGGGCCTACAATGAGCAGTTCTTC
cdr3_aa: CATSQRWAYNEQFF

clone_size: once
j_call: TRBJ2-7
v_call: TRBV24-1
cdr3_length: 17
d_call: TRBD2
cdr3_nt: TGTGCCACCAGTGAGGCTAGCGGGAGTCCTCGGGACTACGAGCAGTACTTC
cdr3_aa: CATSEASGSPRDYEQYF

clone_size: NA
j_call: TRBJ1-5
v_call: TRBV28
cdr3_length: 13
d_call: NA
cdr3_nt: TGTGCCAGCTCTTCGGGGTTAAATCAGCCCCAGCATTTT
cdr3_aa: CASSSGLNQPQHF

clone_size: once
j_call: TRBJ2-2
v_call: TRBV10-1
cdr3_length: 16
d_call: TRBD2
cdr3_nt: TGCGCCAGCAGTGAGTCGGCTAGCGGGAGAATCGGGGAGCTGTTTTTT
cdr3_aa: CASSESASGRIGELFF

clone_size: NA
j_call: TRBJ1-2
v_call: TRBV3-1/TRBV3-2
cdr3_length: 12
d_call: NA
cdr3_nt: TGTGCCAGCAGCCCCAGGGGCTATGGCTACACCTTC
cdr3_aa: CASSPRGYGYTF